This T cell receptor (beta chain) came from a study of blood T cell repertoires in COVID-19. Study-level background: Samples representing acute and convalescent COVID-19 were sourced from the United States, Italy and Spain.

Trimming left V 5 bases short and J 4 bases short, with 26 bases between. Germline V gives CDR1 SEHNR, CDR2 FQNEAQ (reference sequence). The CDR3 totals 18 residues. As originally analysed: Reference gene primer amplification in the assay estimated nucleated cell counts. Only in-frame clones appear in the TCRdb table, and some are missing; sequencing was by immunoSEQ multiplex PCR. From that table come the V and J calls and clone size; the DNA was used to work out D and trimming. The sample carries under 200,000 clones, about four fifths recorded once. The source of this sequence is a man younger than 30 with active or convalescent COVID-19. The rearrangement links TRBV7-9 to TRBJ1-1, with D possibly matching TRBD1 (5 bases). The sample comprised peripheral blood. DNA for the CDR3: TGTGCCAGCAGCCCCCTCCTAGGGACTGCGGATTTGGGCACTGAAGCTTTCTTT. Its translation: CASSPLLGTADLGTEAFF.